Sequencing of this TCR beta chain was carried out in a study of graft-versus-host responses after intestinal transplantation. For the study at large: Tacrolimus plus steroids were given to all recipients for approximately 3 years, preceded by anti-thymocyte globulin induction.

General study findings and limits: Maximum circulating GvH clone levels tracked with early post-transplant HvG decreases.

Sequenced by immunoSEQ multiplex PCR; TCRdb stores in-frame clones only, minus some. The top ten clones hold about 0.18% of a sample with around 100,000 clones, 90% to 95% of them seen once. The germline CDR1 and CDR2 sequences are SGHRS and YFSETQ. The CDR3 has 15 residues. V lost 2 bases to trimming and J lost 2 bases, with 11 bases between them. With regard to this clone: Antigen: not known.

The chain uses TRBV5-1 and TRBJ1-5; D possibly corresponds to TRBD1 (6 bases). The sample was unstimulated CD4+ T cells sorted from spleen or lymph node cells, taken before transplant. This TCR came from a human donor who was the organ donor for an intestinal transplant. The CDR3 loop is CASSLSGARNQPQHF. The CDR3 coding sequence is TGCGCCAGCAGCTTATCAGGGGCCCGCAATCAGCCCCAGCATTTT.